This record covers a single TCR beta chain. TCRdb keeps only in-frame clones here, not all; method: immunoSEQ multiplex PCR. This table holds 70,000 to 85,000 clones, roughly nine tenths found once. Deletions cut 0 bases from V and 0 bases from J, with 9 bases between. The CDR3 totals 16 residues. The V gene's germline CDR1 is KGHSH and CDR2 LQKENI. This sample is part of a study of OX40 agonist ivuxolimab in advanced cancers. The chain combines TRBV18 with TRBJ2-1, with D perhaps given as TRBD1 or TRBD2 (5 bases each). The receptor was isolated from an adult with an advanced solid tumor such as melanoma, head and neck, liver or kidney cancer. The sample here was CD4+ or CD8+ T cells sorted from blood, taken in a trial of the OX40 agonist ivuxolimab. CDR3 loop: CASSPPGRLSYNEQFF. The CDR3 DNA follows: TGTGCCAGCTCACCACCGGGACGCCTCTCCTACAATGAGCAGTTCTTC.